These T cell receptor beta chains were read from a single sample in a study of Ad26.COV2.S vaccination and SARS-CoV-2 variants. Only in-frame clones appear in the TCRdb table, and some are missing; sequencing was by immunoSEQ multiplex PCR. The sample has about 260,000 clones, around 85% seen once. Source: peripheral blood, taken in a trial of Ad26.COV2.S vaccine versus placebo. These TCRs come from a person aged 18-60 years who received the Ad26.COV2.S COVID-19 vaccine or a placebo. The CDR3 runs from the conserved cysteine through the conserved F or W. D genes are given only for firm matches. Clone size appears in some rows only: once, few, many, or a class for an expanded clone.

NA,TRBV18,TRBJ1-3,NA,CASSSSKPASGNTIYF,TGTGCCAGCTCATCAAGTAAGCCAGCCTCTGGAAACACCATATATTTT
TRBD2,TRBV4-1,TRBJ2-2,NA,CASSLAGDNTGELFF,TGCGCCAGCAGCCTAGCGGGAGATAACACCGGGGAGCTGTTTTTT
NA,TRBV19,TRBJ2-1,NA,CASSPRMDSSYNEQFF,TGTGCCAGTAGTCCACGTATGGACAGCTCCTACAATGAGCAGTTCTTC
NA,TRBV16,TRBJ2-5,NA,CASSLTSVQETQYF,TGTGCCAGCAGCCTTACATCGGTTCAAGAGACCCAGTACTTC
TRBD2,TRBV5-1,TRBJ2-3,NA,CASSLGAGAGSTDTQYF,TGCGCCAGCAGCTTGGGGGCGGGAGCGGGGAGCACAGATACGCAGTATTTT
NA,TRBV19,TRBJ1-1,NA,CASSLEGWNTEAFF,TGTGCCAGTAGCCTTGAAGGGTGGAACACTGAAGCTTTCTTT
NA,TRBV19,TRBJ1-2,NA,CASSPEDSPIYGYTF,TGTGCCAGTAGTCCTGAGGACAGCCCGATCTATGGCTACACCTTC
TRBD2,TRBV6-2/TRBV6-3,TRBJ2-3,NA,CASSYGLAGGPIGTDTQYF,TGTGCCAGCAGTTACGGACTAGCGGGGGGACCTATCGGCACAGATACGCAGTATTTT
NA,TRBV18,TRBJ2-3,NA,CASSPPGRKSTDTQYF,TGTGCCAGCTCACCACCGGGACGGAAGTCCACAGATACGCAGTATTTT
NA,TRBV12-3/TRBV12-4,TRBJ1-2,NA,CASNNRGVGYTF,TGTGCCAGCAATAATAGAGGGGTTGGCTACACCTTC
NA,TRBV19,TRBJ1-1,NA,CASSPWGPMNTEAFF,TGTGCCAGTAGTCCGTGGGGACCGATGAACACTGAAGCTTTCTTT
NA,TRBV7-9,TRBJ1-1,NA,CASSLPTVNTEAFF,TGTGCCAGCAGCTTACCGACAGTGAACACTGAAGCTTTCTTT
NA,TRBV5-5,TRBJ1-5,NA,CASSSLGAHSQPQHF,TGTGCCAGCAGCTCCTTGGGGGCGCATAGTCAGCCCCAGCATTTT
NA,TRBV4-1,TRBJ1-5,few,CASSSRQAVNQPQHF,TGCGCCAGCAGCTCCCGACAGGCTGTCAATCAGCCCCAGCATTTT
NA,TRBV6-5,TRBJ1-3,NA,CASSYGRDGNTIYF,TGTGCCAGCAGTTACGGCAGGGACGGAAACACCATATATTTT
NA,TRBV4-2,TRBJ2-3,NA,CASSQLTGVYTDTQYF,TGTGCCAGCAGCCAATTGACGGGGGTTTACACAGATACGCAGTATTTT
NA,TRBV6-2/TRBV6-3,TRBJ1-1,NA,CASSYSGWGAFF,TGTGCCAGCAGTTACTCCGGGTGGGGGGCTTTCTTT
NA,TRBV9,TRBJ1-2,NA,CASSLGEGGSYTF,TGTGCCAGCAGCCTGGGGGAAGGGGGGAGCTACACCTTC
NA,TRBV18,TRBJ1-2,NA,CASSPLEMDYGYTF,TGTGCCAGCTCACCTCTTGAAATGGACTATGGCTACACCTTC
TRBD1,TRBV11-2,TRBJ2-6,NA,CASSWDSSGANVLTF,TGTGCCAGCAGCTGGGACAGCTCTGGGGCCAACGTCCTGACTTTC
TRBD2,TRBV10-3,TRBJ2-1,NA,CAISEGLAGGDEQFF,TGTGCCATCAGTGAGGGACTAGCGGGGGGTGATGAGCAGTTCTTC
NA,TRBV6-2/TRBV6-3,TRBJ1-1,NA,CASSYSLGISNTEAFF,TGTGCCAGCAGTTACTCGCTCGGAATCTCGAACACTGAAGCTTTCTTT
TRBD1,TRBV5-1,TRBJ1-2,NA,CASSGGQGANYGYTF,TGCGCCAGCAGCGGGGGACAGGGAGCTAACTATGGCTACACCTTC
TRBD2,TRBV4-1,TRBJ2-7,once,CASSLGTSGGYEQYF,TGCGCCAGCAGCCTTGGGACTAGCGGGGGGTACGAGCAGTACTTC
NA,TRBV5-4,TRBJ2-6,NA,CASSPTSGLGANVLTF,TGTGCCAGCAGCCCCACCAGTGGGCTGGGGGCCAACGTCCTGACTTTC
NA,TRBV5-5,TRBJ1-5,few,CASSRDHSNQPQHF,TGTGCCAGCAGCCGGGACCATAGCAATCAGCCCCAGCATTTT
NA,TRBV19,TRBJ2-1,NA,CASSGGRNEQFF,TGTGCCAGTAGTGGAGGGAGGAATGAGCAGTTCTTC
TRBD1,TRBV6-6,TRBJ1-5,NA,CASTLYGTANQPQHF,TGTGCCAGCACCTTATATGGGACAGCCAATCAGCCCCAGCATTTT